Listed below are T cell receptor beta chains from one sample, sequenced in a study of cytomegalovirus exposure and HLA in healthy donors. TCRdb's table, derived via immunoSEQ multiplex PCR, lists solely in-frame clones and lacks some. Among approximately 290,000 clones listed, 80% were seen once. Sample: PBMCs. These receptors were collected from a girl aged 2 to 10 in good health and CMV-seronegative. The CDR3 runs from the conserved cysteine through the conserved F or W. D genes are given only for firm matches. Clone size, where shown, is once, few, many, or a class for clones that have expanded.

j_call d_call v_call clone_size cdr3_aa cdr3_nt
TRBJ1-1 TRBD1 TRBV7-2 - CASSPPGQLNTEAFF TGTGCCAGCAGCCCCCCGGGACAGCTGAACACTGAAGCTTTCTTT
TRBJ2-1 - TRBV27 - CASSSARRGQFF TGTGCCAGCAGTTCGGCGCGTCGGGGGCAGTTCTTC
TRBJ2-1 - TRBV6-1 once CASTVQGFYNEQFF TGTGCCAGCACTGTACAGGGCTTCTACAATGAGCAGTTCTTC
TRBJ1-2 TRBD1 TRBV28 - CASTQGQGGYGYTF TGTGCCAGCACCCAAGGACAGGGCGGCTATGGCTACACCTTC
TRBJ1-2 TRBD1 TRBV5-1 - CASSPQGSADGYTF TGCGCCAGCAGCCCACAGGGGAGTGCTGATGGCTACACCTTC
TRBJ2-1 - TRBV28 - CASSTGGGLNEQFF TGTGCCAGCAGCACTGGGGGGGGGCTCAATGAGCAGTTCTTC
TRBJ1-1 - TRBV29-1 few CSVVNRQAITEAFF TGCAGCGTTGTTAATCGGCAGGCAATCACTGAAGCTTTCTTT
TRBJ2-7 TRBD1 TRBV6-1 - CASRGQGWAYEQYF TGTGCCAGCAGGGGACAGGGATGGGCCTACGAGCAGTACTTC
TRBJ2-1 - TRBV27 - CASSLRTGSYNEQFF TGTGCCAGCAGTTTGAGGACTGGCTCCTACAATGAGCAGTTCTTC
TRBJ2-7 TRBD2 TRBV4-1 - CASSQLAGSYEQYF TGCGCCAGCAGCCAACTAGCGGGGTCCTACGAGCAGTACTTC
TRBJ2-7 TRBD1 TRBV6-5 - CASSPPGQGIYEQYF TGTGCCAGCAGTCCCCCGGGACAGGGAATCTACGAGCAGTACTTC
TRBJ2-2 - TRBV28 - CASSLQLDISTGELFF TGTGCCAGCAGTTTACAATTGGACATCTCCACCGGGGAGCTGTTTTTT
TRBJ1-3 TRBD1 TRBV2 - CASKDRGPPFSGNTIYF TGTGCCAGCAAAGACAGGGGGCCTCCTTTCTCTGGAAACACCATATATTTT
TRBJ2-7 - TRBV7-6 - CASSLELAPTYEQYF TGTGCCAGCAGCTTGGAGCTAGCTCCCACCTACGAGCAGTACTTC
TRBJ1-1 - TRBV30 - CAWSVLSSPLPPVNTEAFF TGTGCCTGGAGTGTACTTAGTTCCCCCCTACCCCCCGTGAACACTGAAGCTTTCTTT
TRBJ2-7 - TRBV7-3 - CASSNGATYEQYF TGTGCCAGCAGCAATGGGGCAACCTACGAGCAGTACTTC
TRBJ2-4 TRBD1 TRBV7-9 - CASSPTPTGGVRNIQYF TGTGCCAGCAGCCCAACGCCGACAGGGGGCGTGAGAAACATTCAGTACTTC
TRBJ2-7 - TRBV28 - CASSLSLAGEQYF TGTGCCAGCAGTTTAAGCCTAGCCGGGGAGCAGTACTTC
TRBJ1-2 TRBD1 TRBV5-4 once CASSFQGAGGYTF TGTGCCAGCAGCTTTCAGGGGGCGGGGGGCTACACCTTC
TRBJ2-2 - TRBV4-1 - CASSQDPEGNTGELFF TGCGCCAGCAGCCAAGATCCGGAGGGGAACACCGGGGAGCTGTTTTTT
TRBJ1-2 - TRBV6-6 - CASSYSRGSNYGYTF TGTGCCAGCAGTTACTCGAGAGGTTCTAACTATGGCTACACCTTC
TRBJ2-1 - TRBV30 - CAWSVLTGRNEQFF TGTGCCTGGAGTGTACTAACAGGGCGGAATGAGCAGTTCTTC
TRBJ2-5 - TRBV18 few CASSHGLPGETQYF TGTGCCAGCTCCCATGGACTACCTGGGGAGACCCAGTACTTC
TRBJ1-2 TRBD1 TRBV10-3 - CAISATGTGYGYTF TGTGCCATCAGTGCCACCGGGACAGGCTATGGCTACACCTTC
TRBJ1-3 - TRBV30 - CAWDGLSGNTIYF TGTGCCTGGGATGGACTCTCTGGAAACACCATATATTTT
TRBJ2-5 TRBD1 TRBV28 - CASSSTGWRETQYF TGTGCCAGCAGTTCGACAGGGTGGAGGGAGACCCAGTACTTC
TRBJ2-3 TRBD1 TRBV6-1 - CASSADRASDTDTQYF TGTGCCAGCAGTGCCGACAGGGCTTCGGACACAGATACGCAGTATTTT
TRBJ1-2 - TRBV5-5 - CASSIGWAGHHNSGNGYTF TGTGCCAGCAGCATAGGATGGGCCGGACACCATAACTCCGGAAACGGCTACACCTTC
TRBJ2-7 - TRBV30 - CAWSVQAGRTYEQYF TGTGCCTGGAGTGTACAGGCCGGTAGAACCTACGAGCAGTACTTC
TRBJ2-1 TRBD2 TRBV2 - CASRELAGGIYEQFF TGTGCCAGCAGAGAACTAGCGGGGGGGATCTATGAGCAGTTCTTC
TRBJ2-3 - TRBV28 - CASSLGLHMYF TGTGCCAGCAGTTTGGGCCTTCATATGTATTTT
TRBJ2-7 TRBD2 TRBV28 - CASSLRAGAYDYEQYF TGTGCCAGCAGTTTAAGAGCGGGAGCCTACGATTACGAGCAGTACTTC
TRBJ2-1 - TRBV28 - CASSFSSSYNEQFF TGTGCCAGCAGTTTTTCGAGCTCCTACAATGAGCAGTTCTTC
TRBJ2-5 - TRBV7-8 few CASSSAPGDETQYF TGTGCCAGCAGCTCCGCCCCAGGGGACGAGACCCAGTACTTC
TRBJ2-1 TRBD2 TRBV5-7 - CASSWTSGGAKGPNEQFF TGTGCCAGCAGCTGGACTAGCGGGGGGGCCAAGGGACCGAATGAGCAGTTCTTC
TRBJ1-3 - TRBV9 - CASSVSPPYSGNTIYF TGTGCCAGCAGCGTAAGCCCTCCCTACTCTGGAAACACCATATATTTT
TRBJ2-5 TRBD1 TRBV28 few CASRATGGRETQYF TGTGCCAGCAGGGCAACAGGGGGTAGGGAGACCCAGTACTTC
TRBJ1-6 - TRBV19 - CASRRAAGTSPLHF TGTGCCAGTAGAAGGGCCGCGGGGACCTCACCCCTCCACTTT
TRBJ2-7 TRBD1 TRBV5-5 - CASSPRTGTSYEQYF TGTGCCAGCAGCCCCCGGACAGGTACCTCCTACGAGCAGTACTTC